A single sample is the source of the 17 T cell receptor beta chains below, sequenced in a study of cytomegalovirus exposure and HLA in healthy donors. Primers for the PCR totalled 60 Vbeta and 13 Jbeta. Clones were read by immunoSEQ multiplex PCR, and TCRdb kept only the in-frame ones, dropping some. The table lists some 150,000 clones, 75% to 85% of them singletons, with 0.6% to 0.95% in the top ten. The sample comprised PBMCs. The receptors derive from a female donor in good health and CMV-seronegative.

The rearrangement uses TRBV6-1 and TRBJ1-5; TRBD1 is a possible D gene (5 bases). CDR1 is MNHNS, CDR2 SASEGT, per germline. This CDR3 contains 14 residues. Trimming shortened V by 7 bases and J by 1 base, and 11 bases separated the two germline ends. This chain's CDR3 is CASMSGWSNQPQHF. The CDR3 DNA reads TGTGCCAGCATGTCAGGGTGGAGCAATCAGCCCCAGCATTTT.

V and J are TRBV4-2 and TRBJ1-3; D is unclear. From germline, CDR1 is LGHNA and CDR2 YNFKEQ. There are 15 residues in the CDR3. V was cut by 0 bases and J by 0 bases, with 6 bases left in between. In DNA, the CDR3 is TGTGCCAGCAGCCAAGATGCGGGCTCTGGAAACACCATATATTTT. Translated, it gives CASSQDAGSGNTIYF.

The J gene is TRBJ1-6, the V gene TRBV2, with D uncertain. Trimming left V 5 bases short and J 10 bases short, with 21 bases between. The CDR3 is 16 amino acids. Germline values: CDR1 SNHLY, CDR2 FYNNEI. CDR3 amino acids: CASSQKMTGRGSPLHF. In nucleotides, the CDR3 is TGTGCCAGCAGTCAAAAGATGACGGGCCGGGGATCACCCCTCCACTTT. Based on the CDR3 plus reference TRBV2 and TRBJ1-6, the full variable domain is EPEVTQTPSHQVTQMGQEVILRCVPISNHLYFYWYRQILGQKVEFLVSFYNNEISEKSEIFDDQFSVERPDGSNFTLKIRSTKLEDSAMYFCASSQKMTGRGSPLHFGNGTRLTVT.

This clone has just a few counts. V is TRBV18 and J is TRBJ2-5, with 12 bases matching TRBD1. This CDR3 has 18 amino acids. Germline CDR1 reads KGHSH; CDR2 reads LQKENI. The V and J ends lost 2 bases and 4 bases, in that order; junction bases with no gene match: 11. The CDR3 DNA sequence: TGTGCCAGCTCACCATTCACCGGGACAGGGGGCATCGTAGAGACCCAGTACTTC. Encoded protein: CASSPFTGTGGIVETQYF.

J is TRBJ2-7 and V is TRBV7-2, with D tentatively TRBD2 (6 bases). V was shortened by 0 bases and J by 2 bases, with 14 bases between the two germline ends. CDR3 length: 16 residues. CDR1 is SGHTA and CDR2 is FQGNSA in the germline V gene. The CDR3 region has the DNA TGTGCCAGCAGCTTAGCCGGGGGACCAAATACCTACGAGCAGTACTTC. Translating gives CASSLAGGPNTYEQYF.

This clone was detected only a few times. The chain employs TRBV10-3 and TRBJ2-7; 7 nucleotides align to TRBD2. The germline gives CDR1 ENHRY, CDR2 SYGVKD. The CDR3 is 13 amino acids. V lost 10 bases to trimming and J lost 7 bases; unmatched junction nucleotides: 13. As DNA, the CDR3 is TGTGCCACCGGTGTTGGGGGGGGTACGGAGCAGTACTTC. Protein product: CATGVGGGTEQYF.

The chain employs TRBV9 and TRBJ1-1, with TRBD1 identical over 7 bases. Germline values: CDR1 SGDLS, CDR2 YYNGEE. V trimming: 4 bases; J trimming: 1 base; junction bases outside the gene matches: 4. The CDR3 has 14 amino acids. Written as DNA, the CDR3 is TGTGCCAGCAGCCTCCGACAGGGGAACACTGAAGCTTTCTTT. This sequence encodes CASSLRQGNTEAFF.

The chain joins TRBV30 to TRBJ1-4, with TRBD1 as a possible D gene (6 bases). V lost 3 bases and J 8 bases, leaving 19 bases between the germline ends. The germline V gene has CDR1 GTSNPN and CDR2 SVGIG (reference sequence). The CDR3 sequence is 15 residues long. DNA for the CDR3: TGTGCCTGGAGCCGTACCACAGGGCATGGCGAAAAACTGTTTTTT. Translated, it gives CAWSRTTGHGEKLFF.

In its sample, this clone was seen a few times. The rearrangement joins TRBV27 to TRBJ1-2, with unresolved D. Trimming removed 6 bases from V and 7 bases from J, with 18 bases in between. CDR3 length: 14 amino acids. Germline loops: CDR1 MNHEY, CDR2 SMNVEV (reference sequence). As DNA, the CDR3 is TGTGCCAGCAGCCTAAAAAATAGCCGGAGTGGCTACACCTTC. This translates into CASSLKNSRSGYTF.

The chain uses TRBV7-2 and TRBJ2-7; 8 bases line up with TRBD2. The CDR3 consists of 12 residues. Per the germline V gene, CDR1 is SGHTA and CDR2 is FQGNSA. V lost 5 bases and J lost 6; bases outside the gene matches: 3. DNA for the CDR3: TGTGCCAGCAGCCGCGGGGGGCCCGAGCAGTACTTC. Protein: CASSRGGPEQYF.

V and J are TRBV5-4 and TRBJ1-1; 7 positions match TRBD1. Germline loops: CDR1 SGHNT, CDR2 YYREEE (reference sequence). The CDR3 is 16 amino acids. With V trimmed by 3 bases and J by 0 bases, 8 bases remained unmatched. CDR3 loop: CASSSPGGVMNTEAFF. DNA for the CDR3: TGTGCCAGCAGCTCCCCAGGGGGTGTAATGAACACTGAAGCTTTCTTT. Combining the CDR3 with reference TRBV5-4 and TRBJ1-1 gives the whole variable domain ETGVTQSPTHLIKTRGQQVTLRCSSQSGHNTVSWYQQALGQGPQFIFQYYREEENGRGNFPPRFSGLQFPNYSSELNVNALELDDSALYLCASSSPGGVMNTEAFFGQGTRLTVV.

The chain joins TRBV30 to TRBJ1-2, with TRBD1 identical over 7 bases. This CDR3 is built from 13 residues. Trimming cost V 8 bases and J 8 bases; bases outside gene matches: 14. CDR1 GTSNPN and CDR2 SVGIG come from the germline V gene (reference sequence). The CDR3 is CALRQGELHGYTF. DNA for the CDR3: TGTGCCCTAAGACAGGGCGAGTTACACGGCTACACCTTC.

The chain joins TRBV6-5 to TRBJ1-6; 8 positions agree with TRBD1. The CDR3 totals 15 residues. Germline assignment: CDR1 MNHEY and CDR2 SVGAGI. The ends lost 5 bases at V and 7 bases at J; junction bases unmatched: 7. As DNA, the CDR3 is TGTGCCAGCAGTAAGGACAGGGTTCGCAATTCACCCCTCCACTTT. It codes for CASSKDRVRNSPLHF.

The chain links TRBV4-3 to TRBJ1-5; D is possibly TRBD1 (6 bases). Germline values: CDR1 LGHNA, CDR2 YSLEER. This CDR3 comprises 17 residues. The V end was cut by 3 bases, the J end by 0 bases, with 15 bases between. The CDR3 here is CASSQLTGDYSNQPQHF. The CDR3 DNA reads TGCGCCAGCAGCCAGTTGACAGGCGACTATAGCAATCAGCCCCAGCATTTT.

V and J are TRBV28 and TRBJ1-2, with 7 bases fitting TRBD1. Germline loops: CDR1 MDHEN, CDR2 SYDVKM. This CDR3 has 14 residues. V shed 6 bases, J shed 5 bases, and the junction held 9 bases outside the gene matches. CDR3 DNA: TGTGCCAGCAGGCTCTCGACAGGGCTTTATGGCTACACCTTC. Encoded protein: CASRLSTGLYGYTF.

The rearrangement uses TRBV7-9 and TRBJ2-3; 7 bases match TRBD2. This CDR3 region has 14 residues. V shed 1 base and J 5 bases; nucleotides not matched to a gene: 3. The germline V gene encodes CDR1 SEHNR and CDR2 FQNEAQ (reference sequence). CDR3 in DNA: TGTGCCAGCAGCTTAGGTACGGGAGGAGATACGCAGTATTTT. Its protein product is CASSLGTGGDTQYF. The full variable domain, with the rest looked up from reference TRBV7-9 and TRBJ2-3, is DTGVSQNPRHKITKRGQNVTFRCDPISEHNRLYWYRQTLGQGPEFLTYFQNEAQLEKSRLLSDRFSAERPKGSFSTLEIQRTEQGDSAMYLCASSLGTGGDTQYFGPGTRLTVL.

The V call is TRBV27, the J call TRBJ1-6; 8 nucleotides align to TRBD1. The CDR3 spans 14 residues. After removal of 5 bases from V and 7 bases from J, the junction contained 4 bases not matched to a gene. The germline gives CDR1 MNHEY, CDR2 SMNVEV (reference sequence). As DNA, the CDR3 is TGTGCCAGCAGTCTAAACAGGGGGAATTCACCCCTCCACTTT. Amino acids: CASSLNRGNSPLHF.